Sequencing of this T cell receptor beta chain was carried out in a study of blood T cell repertoires in COVID-19. Cohorts were based on clinical histories the participants reported. In Cohort 3, a recovered donor had either two negative PCRs, clearance, or symptom resolution. Original processing methods: Amplification from reference gene primers served as the basis for estimated nucleated cell counts. TCRdb keeps only in-frame clones here, not all; method: immunoSEQ multiplex PCR. The D gene and trimming were derived from the DNA, and the V and J assignments and clone size from that table. Of 450,000 or so clones in the sample, 90% were seen once. Unmatched junction bases numbered 16, after V lost 3 bases and J lost 11 bases. Germline V lookup: CDR1 SGHDT, CDR2 YYEEEE. The CDR3 spans 16 residues.

This clonotype was obtained from a young man who had recovered from COVID-19. Sequenced input: PBMCs or T cells enriched from blood (not recorded which). This chain uses TRBV5-6 with TRBJ1-1; 10 bases map to TRBD1. CDR3 loop: CASSSVRGTGEIRAFF. CDR3 DNA sequence: TGTGCCAGCAGCTCCGTTCGGGGGACAGGGGAAATTAGGGCTTTCTTT.